The TCR beta chain described here comes from a study of metastatic and nonmetastatic thyroid tumors. Study-wide background: Both malignant and benign thyroid patients supplied peripheral blood and tumor or nodule tissue samples, across which the repertoires of these patients were then compared.

This CDR3 region has 16 residues. V lost 5 bases, J lost 7 bases, and 13 bases stayed unmatched. Germline V gene sequence: CDR1 SGHNT, CDR2 YENEEA. Until they underwent thyroid surgery, no patient had received any treatment. This clone was counted many times. Its antigen is not identified. Study-wide results and caveats: TCR beta diversity was reportedly significantly higher in malignant thyroid tumors than benign nodules, in blood and tumor.

Authors' analysis steps: Clinicopathological groups differed in CDR3, with these differences serving to build a distant-metastasis classifier for papillary thyroid cancer. TCRdb re-clonotyped the PCR reads through MiXCR. TCRdb's processing, not the authors', yielded these V and J calls. The data contain around 30,000 clones, 24% of them singletons. The receptor's source is a female donor with papillary thyroid cancer or a benign thyroid nodule (not recorded which). Some clones in this sample may be carry-over from other donors' samples. Sequencing input: blood. V and J are TRBV11-3 and TRBJ2-1; 8 positions agree with TRBD2. The CDR3 sequence: CASSRVAGLTANEQFF. The CDR3 nucleotides read TGTGCCAGCAGCAGAGTAGCGGGACTAACTGCGAATGAGCAGTTCTTC.